In this sample, the clone carrying this T cell receptor (beta chain) turned up many times. Antigen: not known. The data originate from a study of T-cell memory formation after mild COVID-19. Overall study findings and caveats: While clones contracting from day 15 to 85 were balanced between CD4 and CD8, later expanders leaned CD4+.

Per the germline V gene, CDR1 is SQVTM and CDR2 is ANQGSEA. The CDR3 sequence is 14 residues long. Germline trimming cut 0 bases from V and 4 bases from J; bases unmatched to any gene: 3. Each CDR3 protein is one row after TCRdb ran MiXCR on the 5' RACE reads. The profile shows around 130,000 distinct CDR3 sequences, roughly 13% of them singletons. The receptor was isolated from an adult woman who had mild COVID-19 (a few samples of this study predate the infection). Cell type and time point are not known. The chain uses TRBV29-1 and TRBJ2-1, with 7 bases fitting TRBD2. Specimen: PBMCs or a T cell subset sorted from them (not recorded which). The CDR3 spells CSVEEGEGYNEQFF. The CDR3 bases are TGCAGCGTTGAAGAAGGGGAGGGTTACAATGAGCAGTTCTTC.